This T cell receptor beta chain emerged from a study of CD8 T cells in ankylosing spondylitis. Whole-study results and caveats: Past studies reported some motif variants in reactive arthritis synovial fluid and blood. Within peripheral blood, clones linked to disease were CD8+ and relatively rare.

With molecular barcodes, quantitative 5'-RACE was used to make the TCR beta libraries. TCRdb used MiXCR to reprocess the 5' RACE reads, holding one entry per CDR3 protein. The table lists about 200,000 distinct CDR3 sequences, about 13% of them singletons. About this clonotype: What it binds is not known.

The CDR3 length is 14 residues. The germline V gene has CDR1 LGHDT and CDR2 YNNKEL (reference sequence). With 0 bases removed from V and 6 bases from J, the gap between germline ends came to 11 bases. This clonotype was obtained from a male donor with ankylosing spondylitis or in good health (not recorded which). The chain couples TRBV3-1 to TRBJ1-2; weak D call: TRBD1 (5 bases). The sequenced sample consisted of blood, either unsorted or a sorted T cell fraction (not recorded which). The CDR3 is CASSQDLGVDGYTF. The CDR3 DNA is TGTGCCAGCAGCCAAGATTTAGGGGTTGATGGCTACACCTTC.